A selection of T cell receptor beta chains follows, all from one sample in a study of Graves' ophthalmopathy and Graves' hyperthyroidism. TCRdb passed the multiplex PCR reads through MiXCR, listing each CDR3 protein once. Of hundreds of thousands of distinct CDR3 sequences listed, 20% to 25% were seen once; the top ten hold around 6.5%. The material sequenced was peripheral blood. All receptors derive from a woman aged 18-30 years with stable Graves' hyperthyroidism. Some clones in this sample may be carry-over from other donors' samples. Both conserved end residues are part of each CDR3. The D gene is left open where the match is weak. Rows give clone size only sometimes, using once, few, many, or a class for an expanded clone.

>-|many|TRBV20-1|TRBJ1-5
TGCAGTGCTCCCAGAGCGAGCCCACAGGGTAGCAATCAGCCCCAGCATTTT
CSAPRASPQGSNQPQHF
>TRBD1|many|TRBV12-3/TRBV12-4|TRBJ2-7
TGTGCCAGCAGACCACAGGGGAGCTCCTACGAGCAGTACTTC
CASRPQGSSYEQYF
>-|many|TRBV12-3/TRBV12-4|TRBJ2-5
TGTGCCAGCAGCCCCGGGGGAGGCGGAGAGACCCAGTACTTC
CASSPGGGGETQYF
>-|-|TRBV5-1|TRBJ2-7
TGCGCCAGCAGCTACGCCCGGAGCAGGGAACCCTACGAGCAGTACTTC
CASSYARSREPYEQYF
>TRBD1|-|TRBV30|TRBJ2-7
TGTGCCTGGTCCGGGACAGGGGACTACGAGCAGTACTTT
CAWSGTGDYEQYF
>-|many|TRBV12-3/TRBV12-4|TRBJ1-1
TGTGCCAGCAGTTTATCTTCCTTCCGGCGCACTGAAGCTTTCTTT
CASSLSSFRRTEAFF
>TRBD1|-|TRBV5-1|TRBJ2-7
TGCGCCAGCAGCGCGGACAGGGGAACGCGAGAGCAGTACTTC
CASSADRGTREQYF
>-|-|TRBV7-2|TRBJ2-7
TGTGCCAGCAGCCGAGGGAGCCCCCAGGGCGAGCAGTACTTC
CASSRGSPQGEQYF
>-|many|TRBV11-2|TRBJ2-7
TGTGCCAGCAGCCCCGCAGGACCCTACGAGCAGTACTTC
CASSPAGPYEQYF
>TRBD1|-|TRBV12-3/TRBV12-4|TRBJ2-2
TGTGCCAGCAACCAGGACAGGGGGCGTTGGGAGCTGTTTTTT
CASNQDRGRWELFF
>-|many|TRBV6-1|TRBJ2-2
TGTGCCAGCAGTGAATTGGTACAGGCGAACACCGGGGAGCTGTTTTTT
CASSELVQANTGELFF
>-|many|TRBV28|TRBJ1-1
TGTGCCAGCAGTCCTACGGGACACGGGATAGGGAAGGGGAACACTGAAGCTTTCTTT
CASSPTGHGIGKGNTEAFF
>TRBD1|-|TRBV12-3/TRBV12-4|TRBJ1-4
TGTGCCAGCAGTTTACCGGGACAGGGAAGAACTAATGAAAAACTGTTTTTT
CASSLPGQGRTNEKLFF
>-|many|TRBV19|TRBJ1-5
TGTGCCAGTAGTCTCCGGCGGGTGCAGCCCCAGCATTTT
CASSLRRVQPQHF
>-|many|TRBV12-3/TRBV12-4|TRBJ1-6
TGTGCCAGCAGTCGCAGGAGCTCCTATAATTCACCCCTCCACTTT
CASSRRSSYNSPLHF
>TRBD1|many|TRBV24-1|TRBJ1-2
TGTGCCACCAGTGACCCGGGACAGCCGCACACCTTC
CATSDPGQPHTF
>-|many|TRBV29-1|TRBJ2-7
TGCAGCGTCCTTGGACAGTCCCACGAGCAGTACTTC
CSVLGQSHEQYF